A selection of T cell receptor beta chains follows, all from one sample in a study of OX40 agonist ivuxolimab in advanced cancers. Generated by immunoSEQ multiplex PCR, the TCRdb table keeps only in-frame clones and is missing some. The table includes about 100,000 clones, approximately 90% detected once. The sequenced sample was CD4+ or CD8+ T cells sorted from blood, obtained in a trial of the OX40 agonist ivuxolimab. These receptors were taken from an adult with an advanced solid tumor such as melanoma, head and neck, liver or kidney cancer. CDR3s leave out the opening cysteine and the closing phenylalanine or tryptophan. Fields, in order: D gene, J gene, V gene, CDR3 protein. A D gene is named only where the DNA matches it firmly.

>-|TRBJ1-4|TRBV2
ASSVAQPNEKLF
>-|TRBJ1-1|TRBV11-1
ASSLGRSTEAF
>TRBD2|TRBJ2-7|TRBV27
ASSYLAGTGYEQY
>-|TRBJ2-5|TRBV7-9
ATQSVGGRETQY
>TRBD2|TRBJ2-1|TRBV4-1
ASSQVLAGGREQF
>-|TRBJ2-3|TRBV19
ASSIGGLVDTQY
>-|TRBJ1-2|TRBV5-1
ASSLEPDYGYT
>-|TRBJ1-5|TRBV19
ASSIGGGSNQPQH
>-|TRBJ2-4|TRBV19
ASSPAWRGVSKNIQY
>TRBD1|TRBJ2-7|TRBV18
ASSPRQGVSEQY
>TRBD2|TRBJ2-1|TRBV5-6
ASSFSLAATYNEQF
>TRBD1|TRBJ1-4|TRBV5-1
ASSPLGGTGGSGGEKLF
>TRBD1|TRBJ2-7|TRBV4-1
ASSRRQGDSYEQY
>-|TRBJ2-3|TRBV19
ASSIGYGGGTDTQY
>-|TRBJ1-5|TRBV27
ASSFQGNQPQH
>TRBD2|TRBJ2-3|TRBV19
ASSIASGFSDTQY
>-|TRBJ1-2|TRBV11-2
ASSLDLVGGNYGYT
>TRBD1|TRBJ2-2|TRBV6-1
ASSEDRGFSIGELF
>-|TRBJ2-3|TRBV27
ASSRWSGPSTDTQY
>-|TRBJ2-5|TRBV5-6
ASSPGRRETQY
>-|TRBJ1-3|TRBV2
ASRQWQSGNTIY
>TRBD1|TRBJ2-2|TRBV5-1
AGRQGAGTGELF
>-|TRBJ1-5|TRBV19
ASSSEGFGNQPQH
>-|TRBJ1-1|TRBV7-9
ASSLVAGVNTEAF
>-|TRBJ2-3|TRBV4-2
ASSQDFTVGTDTQY